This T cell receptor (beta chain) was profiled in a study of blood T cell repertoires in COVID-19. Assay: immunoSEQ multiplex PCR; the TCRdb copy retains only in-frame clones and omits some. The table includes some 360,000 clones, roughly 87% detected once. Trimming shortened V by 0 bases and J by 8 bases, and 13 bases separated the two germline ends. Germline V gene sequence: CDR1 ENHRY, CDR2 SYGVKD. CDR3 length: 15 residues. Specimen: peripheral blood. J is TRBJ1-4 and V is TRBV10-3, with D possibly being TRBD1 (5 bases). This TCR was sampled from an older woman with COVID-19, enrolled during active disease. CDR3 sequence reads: CAISESSGEGEKLFF. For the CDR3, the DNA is TGTGCCATCAGTGAGTCGTCGGGGGAGGGAGAAAAACTGTTTTTT.